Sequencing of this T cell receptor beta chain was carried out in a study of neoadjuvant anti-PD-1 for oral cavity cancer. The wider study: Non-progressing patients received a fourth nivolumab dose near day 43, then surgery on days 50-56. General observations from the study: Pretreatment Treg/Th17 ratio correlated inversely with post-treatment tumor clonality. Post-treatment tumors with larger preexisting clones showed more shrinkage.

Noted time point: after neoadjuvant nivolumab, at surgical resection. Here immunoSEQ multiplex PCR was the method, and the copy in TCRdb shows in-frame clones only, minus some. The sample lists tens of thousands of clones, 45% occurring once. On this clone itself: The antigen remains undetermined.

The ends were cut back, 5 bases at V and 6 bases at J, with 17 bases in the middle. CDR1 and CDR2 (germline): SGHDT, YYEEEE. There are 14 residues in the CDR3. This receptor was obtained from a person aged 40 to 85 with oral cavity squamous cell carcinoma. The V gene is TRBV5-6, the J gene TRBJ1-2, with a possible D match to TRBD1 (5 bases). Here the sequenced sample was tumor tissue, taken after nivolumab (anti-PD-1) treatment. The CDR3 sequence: CASSEWAGRDGYTF. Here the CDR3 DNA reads TGTGCCAGCAGTGAATGGGCAGGGAGAGATGGCTACACCTTC.